This T cell receptor (beta chain) was documented in a study of immune evolution from preneoplasia to lung adenocarcinoma. Losses at the gene ends were 2 bases for V and 7 bases for J; bases not matched to a gene: 7. Per the germline V gene, CDR1 is SGHDT and CDR2 is YYEEEE. The CDR3 has 15 residues. Assay used: immunoSEQ multiplex PCR; TCRdb lists only in-frame clones, some missing. The sample carries approximately 4,000 clones, 87% recorded once. Patients had resection in Japan or China between about 2013 and 2017. Each case's diagnosis was confirmed by two pathologists on H&E. Source material: FFPE minimally invasive lung adenocarcinoma tissue. This chain links TRBV5-6 with TRBJ2-1; TRBD1 matches 9 bases. This receptor was identified in a donor of 70 years or more with lung adenocarcinoma. The CDR3 protein is CASSFPGTGMNEQFF. The CDR3 bases are TGTGCCAGCAGCTTTCCCGGGACAGGGATGAATGAGCAGTTCTTC.